This T cell receptor (beta chain) was sequenced for a study of control samples from healthy donors and cancer patients. Germline CDR1 is MDHEN and CDR2 is SYDVKM. The CDR3 length is 14 residues. V gave up 6 bases and J gave up 6 bases, with 15 bases separating them. Sequenced by immunoSEQ multiplex PCR; TCRdb stores in-frame clones only, minus some. The sample has under 55,000 clones; less than 95% are singletons. Material: PBMCs. The genes are TRBV28 and TRBJ1-5; D may be TRBD1 (5 bases). The origin of this receptor is a woman in her 40s with head and neck cancer. The CDR3 sequence: CASRLTEVPQPQHF. As DNA, the CDR3 is TGTGCCAGCAGGTTGACAGAGGTCCCTCAGCCCCAGCATTTT.